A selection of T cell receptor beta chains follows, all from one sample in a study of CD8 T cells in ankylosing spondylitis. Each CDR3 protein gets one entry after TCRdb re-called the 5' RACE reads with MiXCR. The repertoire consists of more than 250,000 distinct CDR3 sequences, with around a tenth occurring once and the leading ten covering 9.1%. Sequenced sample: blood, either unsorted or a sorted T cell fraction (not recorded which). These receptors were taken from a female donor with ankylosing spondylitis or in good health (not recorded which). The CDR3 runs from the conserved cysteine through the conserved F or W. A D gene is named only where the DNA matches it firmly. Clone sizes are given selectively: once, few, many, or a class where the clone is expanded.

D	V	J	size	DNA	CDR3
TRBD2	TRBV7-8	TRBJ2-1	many	TGTGCCAGCAGCCGGGGACTAGCTTTCTATGAGCAGTTCTTC	CASSRGLAFYEQFF
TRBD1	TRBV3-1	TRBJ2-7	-	TGTGCCAGCAGTCCCCGGACAGGCCCAAATGCCTACGAGCAGTACTTC	CASSPRTGPNAYEQYF
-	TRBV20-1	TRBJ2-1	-	TGCAGTACCGGGGGACACAATGAGCAGTTCTTC	CSTGGHNEQFF
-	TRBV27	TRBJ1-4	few	TGTGCCACAACGACAGTGGGCGCCGAAAAACTGTTTTTT	CATTTVGAEKLFF
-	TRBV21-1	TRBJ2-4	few	TGTGCCAGCAGCAATGGGGCTAAAAACATTCAGTACTTC	CASSNGAKNIQYF
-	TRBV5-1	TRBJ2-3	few	TGCGCCAGCAGCTTGGCAGGGTATCATACGCAGTATTTT	CASSLAGYHTQYF
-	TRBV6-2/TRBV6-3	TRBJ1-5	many	TGTGCCAGCAGTTACGTTGCGTATAGCAATCAGCCCCAGCATTTT	CASSYVAYSNQPQHF
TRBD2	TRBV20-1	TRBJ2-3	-	TGCAGTGCTCGGACTAGCGCCAACACAGATACGCAGTATTTT	CSARTSANTDTQYF
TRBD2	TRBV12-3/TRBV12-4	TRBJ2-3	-	TGTGCCAGCACTACCAGTCCGGGACTAGCGGGTTCAGATACGCAGTATTTT	CASTTSPGLAGSDTQYF
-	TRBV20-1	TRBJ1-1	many	TGCAGTGCTAGAGGGGCGGAGGCCATGAACACTGAAGCTTTCTTT	CSARGAEAMNTEAFF
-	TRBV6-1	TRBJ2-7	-	TGTGCCAGCAGTGAGGGAGGGGGAGAGTCCTACGAGCAGTACTTC	CASSEGGGESYEQYF
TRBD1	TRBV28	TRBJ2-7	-	TGTGCCAGCAGTTACAGACTGCGGACAGGGTTTTACGAGCAGTACTTC	CASSYRLRTGFYEQYF
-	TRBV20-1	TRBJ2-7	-	TGCAGTGCTTACAGGGACTACGAGCAGTACTTC	CSAYRDYEQYF
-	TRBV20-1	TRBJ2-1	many	TGCAGTGCTAGAGTTCTGAGCTCCTACAATGAGCAGTTCTTC	CSARVLSSYNEQFF
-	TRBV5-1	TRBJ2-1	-	TGCGCCAGCAGCTTGCCCGGTGGAGGGGGTGGAAATGAGCAGTTCTTC	CASSLPGGGGGNEQFF
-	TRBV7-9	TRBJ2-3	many	TGTGCCAGCGGATCCACGGGCACAGATACGCAGTATTTT	CASGSTGTDTQYF
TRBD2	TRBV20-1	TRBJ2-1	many	TGCACCGCGCTAGCGGGGGGGCGCAATGAGCAGTTCTTC	CTALAGGRNEQFF
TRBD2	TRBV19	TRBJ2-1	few	TGTGCCAGTAGTATCGGGGGGGTCAGCACACTCTACAATGAGCAGTTCTTC	CASSIGGVSTLYNEQFF
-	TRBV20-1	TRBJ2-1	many	TGCAGTGCCTATCCGGAGCAGAGGAACAATGAGCAGTTCTTC	CSAYPEQRNNEQFF
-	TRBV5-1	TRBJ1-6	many	TGCGCCAGCAGCTTGGAAGGCAGAACAAATTCACCCCTCCACTTT	CASSLEGRTNSPLHF
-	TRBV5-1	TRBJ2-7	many	TGCGCCAGCAGCTTCGACCACGGGTACGAGCAGTACTTC	CASSFDHGYEQYF
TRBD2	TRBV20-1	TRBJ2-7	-	TGCAGTGCTAAAGCGGGAGAGCCCTACGAGCAGTACTTC	CSAKAGEPYEQYF
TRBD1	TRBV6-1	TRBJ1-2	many	TGTGCCAGCAGAGGGCCGATACAGGGGGCGAATGGTAACTATGGCTACACCTTC	CASRGPIQGANGNYGYTF
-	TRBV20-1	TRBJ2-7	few	TGCAGTGCTAGAGGAGGAGGACTAAACTACTACGAGCAGTACTTC	CSARGGGLNYYEQYF
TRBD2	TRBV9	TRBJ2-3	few	TGTGCCAGCAGCGACAACCCCGGGACTAGCGGGGGGCCTCAAGATACGCAGTATTTT	CASSDNPGTSGGPQDTQYF
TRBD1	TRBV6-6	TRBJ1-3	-	TGTGCCAGCAGTGACAGGGCTGGAAACACCATATATTTT	CASSDRAGNTIYF
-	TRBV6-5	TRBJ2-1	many	TGTGCCAGCAGTTATGCTAATGAGCAGTTCTTC	CASSYANEQFF
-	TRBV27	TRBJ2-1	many	TGTGCCAGCAGTACGGGACTTTACAATGAGCAGTTCTTC	CASSTGLYNEQFF
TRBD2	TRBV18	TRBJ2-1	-	TGTGCCAGCTCAATAACTAGCGACAATGAGCAGTTCTTC	CASSITSDNEQFF
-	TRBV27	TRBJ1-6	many	TGTGCCAGCAGACGGGGATCCAATTCACCCCTCCACTTT	CASRRGSNSPLHF
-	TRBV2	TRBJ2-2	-	TGTGCCAGCAGTGGCCTGACAGTTAACACCGGGGAGCTGTTTTTT	CASSGLTVNTGELFF
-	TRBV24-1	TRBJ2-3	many	TGTGCCACCAGTGATTTCCGGGGGGCGCTTACAGATACGCAGTATTTT	CATSDFRGALTDTQYF
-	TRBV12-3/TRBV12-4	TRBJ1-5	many	TGTGCCAGCAGTCCAGGGGTAAGCAATCAGCCCCAGCATTTT	CASSPGVSNQPQHF
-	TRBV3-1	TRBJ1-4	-	TGTGCCAGCAGCCAACGCGGCGGCGGGGGGAGAACTAATGAAAAACTGTTTTTT	CASSQRGGGGRTNEKLFF
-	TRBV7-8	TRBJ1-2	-	TGTGCCAGCAGCTTGTTAGACCAGGGGAGGGGCGGCTACACCTTC	CASSLLDQGRGGYTF
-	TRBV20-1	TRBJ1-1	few	TGCAGTGCTAGATTGGGGGGCGCGGGTACTGAAGCTTTCTTT	CSARLGGAGTEAFF
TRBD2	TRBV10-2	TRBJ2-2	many	TGCGCCAGCAGTGTCCTAGCGGGGGGCGCGAACACCGGGGAGCTGTTTTTT	CASSVLAGGANTGELFF
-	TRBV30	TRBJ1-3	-	TGTGCCTGGAGTGGGATGGGCGGAAACACCATATATTTT	CAWSGMGGNTIYF
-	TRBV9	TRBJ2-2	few	TGTGCCAGCAGCGGCAGACCGGGAGGGGAGCTGTTTTTT	CASSGRPGGELFF
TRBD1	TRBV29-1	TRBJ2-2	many	TGCAGCGTTGAAGAAAGTACAGGGGTCGGGGAGCTGTTTTTT	CSVEESTGVGELFF
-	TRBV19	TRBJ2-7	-	TGTGCCAGTAGTATCACCGATTACGAGCAGTACTTC	CASSITDYEQYF
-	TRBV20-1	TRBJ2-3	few	TGCAGTACGGGGCAGGTGGATACGCAGTATTTT	CSTGQVDTQYF
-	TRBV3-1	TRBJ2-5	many	TGTGCCAGCAGCCAAGTAACCCAAAGACTAGTCCAAGAGACCCAGTACTTC	CASSQVTQRLVQETQYF
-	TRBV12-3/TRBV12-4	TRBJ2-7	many	TGTGCCAGCAGTTTAGGTGGGACGGTGGTCGTCAACGAGCAGTACTTC	CASSLGGTVVVNEQYF
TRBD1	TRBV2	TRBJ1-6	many	TGTGCCAGCACTCCCCTGGGACAGCAGGGTTCACCCCTCCACTTT	CASTPLGQQGSPLHF
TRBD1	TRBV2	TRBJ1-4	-	TGTGCCAGCAGTTCCGGGACAGGGGGTATTGAAAAACTGTTTTTT	CASSSGTGGIEKLFF
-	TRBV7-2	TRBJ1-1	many	TGTGCCAGCAGCTTAGCAGGGTTTGGTGAAGCTTTCTTT	CASSLAGFGEAFF
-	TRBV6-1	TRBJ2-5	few	TGTGCCAGCAGTGAATCCGGGGGAGGAGAGACCCAGTACTTC	CASSESGGGETQYF
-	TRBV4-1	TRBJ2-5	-	TGCGCCAGCAGCCAAGACGCAGGGTCCAAGTACTTC	CASSQDAGSKYF